This TCR beta chain stems from a study of response to subunit inactivated influenza vaccine. Points from the study as a whole: The authors put forward the suggestion that each seasonal influenza vaccination may bring in only a limited number of new T cells.

On this clonotype: No antigen is known for it.

A single record per CDR3 protein comes from TCRdb applying MiXCR to the RT-PCR reads. The profile shows 610,000 or so distinct CDR3 sequences, 12% to 15% of them singletons. CDR1 is KGHSH, CDR2 LQKENI, per germline. Trimming removed 4 bases from V and 3 bases from J, with 10 bases in between. The CDR3 is made up of 15 amino acids. This receptor was taken from a man aged 50 to 60 who received an inactivated influenza vaccine. The V and J genes are TRBV18 and TRBJ2-6; no clear D. The sample here was PBMCs from blood, taken 12 days after vaccination. The CDR3 is CASSRSGFGANVLTF. The CDR3 coding sequence is TGTGCCAGCTCACGTTCCGGGTTTGGGGCCAACGTCCTGACTTTC.